This TCR beta chain was retrieved from a study of blood T cell repertoires in COVID-19. Sequenced by immunoSEQ multiplex PCR; TCRdb stores in-frame clones only, minus some. The sample lists 200,000 or so clones, 75% to 85% occurring once. This CDR3 is 16 amino acids long. Looked up from germline, CDR1 is SGHRS and CDR2 is YFSETQ. The J segment lost 2 bases and the V segment lost 3 bases, leaving 11 bases of the junction unmatched. V and J are TRBV5-1 and TRBJ2-7; 7 bases line up with TRBD1. The sequenced sample was PBMCs or T cells enriched from blood (not recorded which). This TCR was sampled from a woman in her 40s with acute COVID-19. CDR3: CASSWANDRATYEQYF. CDR3 sequence (DNA): TGCGCCAGCAGCTGGGCCAATGACAGGGCTACCTACGAGCAGTACTTC.